The source of this TCR beta chain is a study of T cell repertoires in aging, cancer and after chemotherapy. Relative to its sample, this clonotype is medium-sized. Peripheral blood genomic DNA, not sorted cells or RNA, was the template. Multiplex touch-down PCR with TRB-A/B primers amplified rearranged V-D-J TRB sequences. TCRdb fed the multiplex PCR reads into MiXCR, producing one record per CDR3 protein. The table includes about 11,000 distinct CDR3 sequences, just under 30% detected once. Germline CDR1 reads GTSNPN; CDR2 reads SVGIG (reference sequence). Trimming stripped 0 bases from V and 7 bases from J, with 9 bases between. The CDR3 has 12 amino acids.

This TCR was sampled from a human donor in good health. The V gene is TRBV30, the J gene TRBJ1-1, with no clear D. Input material: blood. The CDR3 DNA reads TGTGCCTGGAGTGTAGACCGTTTTGAAGCTTTCTTT. Its translation is CAWSVDRFEAFF. Combining the CDR3 with reference TRBV30 and TRBJ1-1 gives the whole variable domain SQTIHQWPATLVQPVGSPLSLECTVEGTSNPNLYWYRQAAGRGLQLLFYSVGIGQISSEVPQNLSASRPQDRQFILSSKKLLLSDSGFYLCAWSVDRFEAFFGQGTRLTVV.